A selection of T cell receptor beta chains follows, all from one sample in a study of OX40 agonist ivuxolimab in advanced cancers. Some clones are missing from TCRdb's copy, which holds only in-frame ones; the method was immunoSEQ multiplex PCR. The table has some 70,000 clones, 87% seen once; the top ten hold about 2.7%. This specimen consisted of CD4+ or CD8+ T cells sorted from blood, obtained in a trial of the OX40 agonist ivuxolimab. Every receptor here comes from an adult with an advanced solid tumor such as melanoma, head and neck, liver or kidney cancer. Both conserved end residues are part of each CDR3. The order of the fields is V gene, J gene, clone size, D gene, CDR3 DNA, CDR3 protein. A D gene is named only where the DNA matches it firmly. Size tells how often a clone was seen (once, few, many) or the class of an expanded clone, and some rows leave it out.

v_gene: TRBV9; j_gene: TRBJ2-2; abundance: .; d_gene: TRBD2; CDR3nt: TGTGCCAGCAGCGTAGCCGGGGGGGTAAACACCGGGGAGCTGTTTTTT; CDR3aa: CASSVAGGVNTGELFF
v_gene: TRBV7-9; j_gene: TRBJ2-1; abundance: .; d_gene: TRBD2; CDR3nt: TGTGCCAGCAGCTTATTAGCGGGGGCCGACAATGAGCAGTTCTTC; CDR3aa: CASSLLAGADNEQFF
v_gene: TRBV7-8; j_gene: TRBJ2-5; abundance: .; d_gene: TRBD2; CDR3nt: TGTGCCAGCAGCTTGGGACTAGCGGAAGAGACCCAGTACTTC; CDR3aa: CASSLGLAEETQYF
v_gene: TRBV19; j_gene: TRBJ1-2; abundance: .; d_gene: .; CDR3nt: TGTGCCACGAAACGTCAGGGCGGATTTTATGGCTACACCTTC; CDR3aa: CATKRQGGFYGYTF
v_gene: TRBV5-4; j_gene: TRBJ1-1; abundance: .; d_gene: .; CDR3nt: TGTGCCAGCTCGGGCATGAACACTGAAGCTTTCTTT; CDR3aa: CASSGMNTEAFF
v_gene: TRBV7-9; j_gene: TRBJ1-1; abundance: .; d_gene: TRBD1; CDR3nt: TGTGCCAGCAGCTTAGACAGGGGTACTGAAGCTTTCTTT; CDR3aa: CASSLDRGTEAFF
v_gene: TRBV4-3; j_gene: TRBJ1-1; abundance: .; d_gene: .; CDR3nt: TGCGCCAGCAGCCAACATCCACAGAAAAACACTGAAGCTTTCTTT; CDR3aa: CASSQHPQKNTEAFF
v_gene: TRBV5-1; j_gene: TRBJ1-4; abundance: once; d_gene: .; CDR3nt: TGCGCCAGCAGCTTAGACAGCCTTAATGAAAAACTGTTTTTT; CDR3aa: CASSLDSLNEKLFF
v_gene: TRBV28; j_gene: TRBJ2-1; abundance: .; d_gene: .; CDR3nt: TGTGCCAGCAGTTTGGTGAGAGGGGAGCAGTTCTTC; CDR3aa: CASSLVRGEQFF
v_gene: TRBV7-2; j_gene: TRBJ2-3; abundance: .; d_gene: TRBD2; CDR3nt: TGTGCCAGCAGCTTAACTAGCGTTAGCACAGATACGCAGTATTTT; CDR3aa: CASSLTSVSTDTQYF
v_gene: TRBV29-1; j_gene: TRBJ2-7; abundance: .; d_gene: TRBD2; CDR3nt: TGCAGCGTTAGGACTAGCGGGAGTTACGAGCAGTACTTC; CDR3aa: CSVRTSGSYEQYF
v_gene: TRBV6-5; j_gene: TRBJ1-1; abundance: .; d_gene: .; CDR3nt: TGTGCCAGCAGTTACTCCCTGGGGGTGGGCACTGAAGCTTTCTTT; CDR3aa: CASSYSLGVGTEAFF
v_gene: TRBV11-2; j_gene: TRBJ2-1; abundance: .; d_gene: .; CDR3nt: TGTGCCAGCAGCTTCCAGGGACATGAGCAGTTCTTC; CDR3aa: CASSFQGHEQFF
v_gene: TRBV18; j_gene: TRBJ1-3; abundance: .; d_gene: .; CDR3nt: TGTGCCAGCTCACCAGGGACCTCTGGAAACACCATATATTTT; CDR3aa: CASSPGTSGNTIYF
v_gene: TRBV11-2; j_gene: TRBJ1-4; abundance: .; d_gene: .; CDR3nt: TGTGCCAGCAGCCCTCGGGATGGATTTGAAAAACTGTTTTTT; CDR3aa: CASSPRDGFEKLFF
v_gene: TRBV4-1; j_gene: TRBJ2-3; abundance: .; d_gene: TRBD1; CDR3nt: TGCGCCAGCAGCCTTTCTACAGGGGGTTTGAGCACAGATACGCAGTATTTT; CDR3aa: CASSLSTGGLSTDTQYF
v_gene: TRBV28; j_gene: TRBJ1-1; abundance: once; d_gene: .; CDR3nt: TGTGCCAGCAGTTCCCCGCCCCAGGATGAAGCTTTCTTT; CDR3aa: CASSSPPQDEAFF
v_gene: TRBV2; j_gene: TRBJ2-7; abundance: .; d_gene: .; CDR3nt: TGTGCCAGCAGTGAGTCTGGGGCAGCACCAAACTACGAGCAGTACTTC; CDR3aa: CASSESGAAPNYEQYF
v_gene: TRBV7-2; j_gene: TRBJ1-1; abundance: .; d_gene: TRBD1; CDR3nt: TGTGCCAGCAGCTTAGGGGGACAGGGGGGCACTGAAGCTTTCTTT; CDR3aa: CASSLGGQGGTEAFF
v_gene: TRBV19; j_gene: TRBJ1-5; abundance: .; d_gene: TRBD1; CDR3nt: TGTGCCAGTAGCGACCGTCCGGGACAGGGGTGGCCCCAGCATTTT; CDR3aa: CASSDRPGQGWPQHF
v_gene: TRBV7-9; j_gene: TRBJ1-5; abundance: .; d_gene: .; CDR3nt: TGTGCCAGCAGCTTACTAGGTCAGCCCCAGCATTTT; CDR3aa: CASSLLGQPQHF
v_gene: TRBV6-1; j_gene: TRBJ1-1; abundance: .; d_gene: .; CDR3nt: TGTGCCAGCACCCCGCGCGGGGCTGAAGCTTTCTTT; CDR3aa: CASTPRGAEAFF
v_gene: TRBV7-9; j_gene: TRBJ2-7; abundance: once; d_gene: TRBD2; CDR3nt: TGTGCCAGCAGCCCGGGACTAGCGGGATTCTACGAGCAGTACTTC; CDR3aa: CASSPGLAGFYEQYF
v_gene: TRBV19; j_gene: TRBJ2-5; abundance: .; d_gene: .; CDR3nt: TGTGCCAGTAGTATAGATGGAGAGACCCAGTACTTC; CDR3aa: CASSIDGETQYF
v_gene: TRBV14; j_gene: TRBJ1-6; abundance: .; d_gene: .; CDR3nt: TGTGCCAGCAGCCAAGAAACAGGGTTCGATTCACCCCTCCACTTT; CDR3aa: CASSQETGFDSPLHF
v_gene: TRBV20-1; j_gene: TRBJ2-5; abundance: once; d_gene: .; CDR3nt: TGCAGTGCTGACCAAGAGACCCAGTACTTC; CDR3aa: CSADQETQYF
v_gene: TRBV19; j_gene: TRBJ2-7; abundance: once; d_gene: .; CDR3nt: TGTGCCAGTAGTATAATGGGCGAGGCTAGTTCCTACGAGCAGTACTTC; CDR3aa: CASSIMGEASSYEQYF
v_gene: TRBV9; j_gene: TRBJ2-2; abundance: .; d_gene: TRBD2; CDR3nt: TGTGCCAGCAGCTCCCGGACTAGCGGGGCGAACACCGGGGAGCTGTTTTTT; CDR3aa: CASSSRTSGANTGELFF
v_gene: TRBV7-2; j_gene: TRBJ1-5; abundance: .; d_gene: .; CDR3nt: TGTGCCAGCAGCGTAGACAGTCAGCCCCAGCATTTT; CDR3aa: CASSVDSQPQHF
v_gene: TRBV28; j_gene: TRBJ1-3; abundance: .; d_gene: TRBD1; CDR3nt: TGTGCCAGCAGAAGAGCCGGGGGACAGAGAGGCACCATATATTTT; CDR3aa: CASRRAGGQRGTIYF
v_gene: TRBV11-2; j_gene: TRBJ1-2; abundance: .; d_gene: .; CDR3nt: TGTGCCAGCAGCCTGGGACTCGGGGGGGGCTACACCTTC; CDR3aa: CASSLGLGGGYTF
v_gene: TRBV19; j_gene: TRBJ2-1; abundance: .; d_gene: TRBD2; CDR3nt: TGTGCCGTGTCGCAGAGACCGGGACTAGCGGGAGGGTTGAGGGATGAGCAGTTCTTC; CDR3aa: CAVSQRPGLAGGLRDEQFF
v_gene: TRBV11-3; j_gene: TRBJ2-7; abundance: .; d_gene: .; CDR3nt: TGTGCCAGCAGCCCGTTGAGCTCCTACGAGCAGTACTTC; CDR3aa: CASSPLSSYEQYF
v_gene: TRBV7-2; j_gene: TRBJ1-5; abundance: .; d_gene: .; CDR3nt: TGTGCCAGCAGCACCTCGGTGGGGAACAATCAGCCCCAGCATTTT; CDR3aa: CASSTSVGNNQPQHF
v_gene: TRBV7-3; j_gene: TRBJ2-3; abundance: once; d_gene: TRBD2; CDR3nt: TGTGCCAGCAGCCCAGGGAGGGAAAGGGGAGATACGCAGTATTTT; CDR3aa: CASSPGRERGDTQYF
v_gene: TRBV18; j_gene: TRBJ1-3; abundance: .; d_gene: TRBD1; CDR3nt: TGTGCCAGCTCACTCCTACAGGGGTTCGGTGACACCATATATTTT; CDR3aa: CASSLLQGFGDTIYF
v_gene: TRBV7-2; j_gene: TRBJ1-2; abundance: .; d_gene: .; CDR3nt: TGTGCCAGCAGCTTGGGCAGGAACTATGGCTACACCTTC; CDR3aa: CASSLGRNYGYTF
v_gene: TRBV2; j_gene: TRBJ2-5; abundance: .; d_gene: TRBD1; CDR3nt: TGTGCCAGCAGTGGACAGGGGGCCCAAGAGACCCAGTACTTC; CDR3aa: CASSGQGAQETQYF
v_gene: TRBV19; j_gene: TRBJ1-1; abundance: .; d_gene: .; CDR3nt: TGTGCCACCTACGAAGCCAAGGGAGTAAGGAACACTGAAGCTTTCTTT; CDR3aa: CATYEAKGVRNTEAFF
v_gene: TRBV7-3; j_gene: TRBJ2-1; abundance: .; d_gene: .; CDR3nt: TGTGCCAGCAGCCCCTCCCGGGTAGATGAGCAGTTCTTC; CDR3aa: CASSPSRVDEQFF
v_gene: TRBV5-1; j_gene: TRBJ2-3; abundance: .; d_gene: .; CDR3nt: TGCGCCAGCAGCTTGTCCCACGGTTCGGGCAGCCGCACAGATACGCAGTATTTT; CDR3aa: CASSLSHGSGSRTDTQYF
v_gene: TRBV14; j_gene: TRBJ2-7; abundance: once; d_gene: TRBD1; CDR3nt: TGTGCCAGCAGCCTGGGACAGGGGCCCTACGAGCAGTACTTC; CDR3aa: CASSLGQGPYEQYF
v_gene: TRBV11-2; j_gene: TRBJ2-1; abundance: .; d_gene: .; CDR3nt: TGTGCCAGCAGACCCGGGAGCTCCTACAATGAGCAGTTCTTC; CDR3aa: CASRPGSSYNEQFF
v_gene: TRBV11-2; j_gene: TRBJ1-2; abundance: once; d_gene: TRBD1; CDR3nt: TGTGCCAGCAGCGCCAGACAGGGTCTAAACTATGGCTACACCTTC; CDR3aa: CASSARQGLNYGYTF
v_gene: TRBV6-1; j_gene: TRBJ2-1; abundance: .; d_gene: .; CDR3nt: TGTGCCAGCAGTGCGGGTAGAAGCTCCTACAATGAGCAGTTCTTC; CDR3aa: CASSAGRSSYNEQFF
v_gene: TRBV28; j_gene: TRBJ1-6; abundance: few; d_gene: .; CDR3nt: TGTGCCAGCCATAGGACAGCCGAAAATTCACCCCTCCACTTT; CDR3aa: CASHRTAENSPLHF